Presented here are 27 T cell receptor beta chains from one specimen sequenced in a study of cytomegalovirus exposure and HLA in healthy donors. The PCR was carried out with 60 Vbeta primers and 13 Jbeta primers. Using immunoSEQ multiplex PCR, the repertoire was profiled, and TCRdb retains in-frame clones only, with some absent. The profile shows some 200,000 clones, 60% to 80% of them singletons. The sequencing sample was made of PBMCs. These receptors originate from a man younger than 35 in good health and CMV-seronegative.

The gene calls are TRBV2 and TRBJ1-2; 7 positions agree with TRBD1. The CDR3 loop spans 13 amino acids. Germline loops: CDR1 SNHLY, CDR2 FYNNEI. V dropped 7 bases and J dropped 7; count of bases not matched to a gene: 9. CDR3 loop: CASIYSGGPGYTF. The CDR3 nucleotides are TGTGCCAGCATCTATTCAGGGGGGCCTGGCTACACCTTC.

This chain uses TRBV5-1 with TRBJ1-2, with TRBD1 matching over 8 bases. The V segment lost 4 bases and the J segment 2 bases; nucleotides outside the gene matches: 4. In germline, CDR1 is SGHRS, CDR2 YFSETQ. CDR3 length: 14 amino acids. The CDR3 nucleotides are TGCGCCAGCAGCCCGGACAGGGCAAACTATGGCTACACCTTC. Translating it yields CASSPDRANYGYTF. The entire variable domain, with the rest obtained from reference TRBV5-1 and TRBJ1-2, is as follows: KAGVTQTPRYLIKTRGQQVTLSCSPISGHRSVSWYQQTPGQGLQFLFEYFSETQRNKGNFPGRFSGRQFSNSRSEMNVSTLELGDSALYLCASSPDRANYGYTFGSGTRLTVV.

The chain couples TRBV4-3 to TRBJ2-3; tentatively, D is TRBD2 (5 bases). The V end lost 5 bases, the J end lost 5 bases, and 14 bases lay between the germline ends. Germline loops: CDR1 LGHNA, CDR2 YSLEER. CDR3 length equals 14 residues. The CDR3 DNA reads TGCGCCAGCAGCACAGACGGGGTGGGAGATACGCAGTATTTT. This gives the protein CASSTDGVGDTQYF.

V is TRBV28 and J is TRBJ1-4; D ambiguous. The CDR3 runs 16 residues. Germline loops: CDR1 MDHEN, CDR2 SYDVKM. The V gene lost 4 bases and the J gene lost 0 bases, with 12 bases spanning the gap. The CDR3 DNA reads as TGTGCCAGCAGTTCTTCCGAGGCTGCAACTAATGAAAAACTGTTTTTT. Protein sequence: CASSSSEAATNEKLFF. The full variable domain, with the rest looked up from reference TRBV28 and TRBJ1-4, is DVKVTQSSRYLVKRTGEKVFLECVQDMDHENMFWYRQDPGLGLRLIYFSYDVKMKEKGDIPEGYSVSREKKERFSLILESASTNQTSMYLCASSSSEAATNEKLFFGSGTQLSVL.

This chain connects TRBV7-2 to TRBJ2-3; D gene uncertain. Germline CDR1 and CDR2: SGHTA and FQGNSA. V was shortened by 5 bases and J by 6 bases, with 12 bases between the two germline ends. The CDR3 is 13 residues long. Written as DNA, the CDR3 is TGTGCCAGCAGCCTCGACTCCGGGGATACGCAGTATTTT. Its translation is CASSLDSGDTQYF.

The genes are TRBV4-3 and TRBJ1-2; unclear D gene. The germline gives CDR1 LGHNA, CDR2 YSLEER. This CDR3 is 15 amino acids long. Trimming shortened V by 0 bases and J by 5 bases, and 13 bases separated the two germline ends. CDR3 sequence: CASSQDQEGTYGYTF. The CDR3 DNA follows: TGCGCCAGCAGCCAAGATCAAGAGGGAACGTATGGCTACACCTTC.

The chain carries TRBV19 and TRBJ1-5; no clear D. Germline V gene sequence: CDR1 LNHDA, CDR2 SQIVND (reference sequence). Trimming left V 7 bases short and J 0 bases short, with 13 bases between. This CDR3 contains 15 residues. CDR3 DNA sequence: TGTGCCAGTACTCAGATGGGCGCTAGCAATCAGCCCCAGCATTTT. It yields the protein CASTQMGASNQPQHF.

The rearrangement uses TRBV30 and TRBJ1-2, with 10 bases matching TRBD1. The V gene end was trimmed by 3 bases and the J gene end by 7 bases; junction bases not matched to a gene: 5. Germline-derived CDR1 and CDR2 are GTSNPN and SVGIG (reference sequence). CDR3 length: 13 residues. For the CDR3, the DNA is TGTGCCTGGAGCGGGACAGGGGTACGTGGCTACACCTTC. It is translated as CAWSGTGVRGYTF.

The chain couples TRBV11-1 to TRBJ1-2; tentative D call: TRBD1 (5 bases). CDR1 is SGHAT and CDR2 is FQDESV in the germline V gene (reference sequence). This CDR3 spans 12 amino acids. Trimming removed 2 bases from V and 7 bases from J, with 8 bases in between. CDR3 nucleotide sequence: TGTGCCAGCAGCTTAAGGGGTGCTGGCTACACCTTC. Translated: CASSLRGAGYTF.

This chain joins TRBV28 and TRBJ2-1; a possible D gene is TRBD1 (6 bases). Trimming took 6 bases from V and 4 from J, leaving 25 bases between them. The CDR3 is 18 amino acids. Germline CDR1 and CDR2: MDHEN and SYDVKM. CDR3 DNA: TGTGCCAGCAGGATACAGGGTTTAGGTCCTCGCGGTTACAATGAGCAGTTCTTC. Translation gives CASRIQGLGPRGYNEQFF.

The genes are TRBV4-2 and TRBJ2-5, with 8 bases lining up with TRBD2. This CDR3 comprises 17 residues. The V gene end was trimmed by 1 base and the J gene end by 2 bases; junction bases not matched to a gene: 9. Germline V gene lookup returns CDR1 LGHNA and CDR2 YNFKEQ. The CDR3 protein is CASSQGSQRGRQETQYF. CDR3 nucleotide sequence: TGTGCCAGCAGCCAAGGAAGCCAGCGGGGGAGACAAGAGACCCAGTACTTC.

In nucleotides, the CDR3 is TGTGCCAGCAGCTTGGACGCCGGAGCGGGGGGGCCCCGGGAGCAGTTCTTC. This encodes CASSLDAGAGGPREQFF. This sequence joins TRBV5-5 and TRBJ2-1, with 10 bases matching TRBD2. Trimming took 0 bases from V and 10 from J; bases not matched to a gene: 13. Germline CDR1 is SGHKS and CDR2 is YYEKEE (reference sequence). This CDR3 spans 17 amino acids.

The V call is TRBV15, the J call TRBJ1-4; D gene ambiguous. This CDR3 contains 16 residues. Germline V gene data show CDR1 as LNHNV and CDR2 as YYDKDF (reference sequence). Trimming took 0 bases from V and 6 from J, leaving 14 bases between them. CDR3 coding DNA: TGTGCCACCAGCAGAGACCCGGGAAGTTCGGATGAAAAACTGTTTTTT. This encodes CATSRDPGSSDEKLFF.

The chain joins TRBV7-2 to TRBJ2-3, with D hard to call. CDR3 length: 15 amino acids. Germline lookup yields CDR1 SGHTA and CDR2 FQGNSA. V gave up 1 base and J gave up 1 base, with 9 bases separating them. CDR3: CASSLGGHGTDTQYF. DNA of the CDR3: TGTGCCAGCAGCTTAGGTGGGCACGGCACAGATACGCAGTATTTT.

J is TRBJ2-5 and V is TRBV29-1, with 8 positions matching TRBD1. The CDR3 covers 13 residues. From germline, CDR1 is SQVTM and CDR2 ANQGSEA. V shed 7 bases, J shed 5 bases, and the junction held 9 bases outside the gene matches. For the CDR3, the DNA is TGCAGCGCTCAGGAGCAGGGGGCTGAGACCCAGTACTTC. As protein: CSAQEQGAETQYF.

V and J are TRBV19 and TRBJ2-5, with 14 bases aligning to TRBD2. The germline gives CDR1 LNHDA, CDR2 SQIVND (reference sequence). CDR3 length: 16 residues. The ends lost 7 bases at V and 3 bases at J; junction bases unmatched: 7. CDR3 sequence: CASNTPGLAGEETQYF. DNA of the CDR3: TGTGCCAGTAATACCCCGGGACTAGCGGGGGAAGAGACCCAGTACTTC.

J is TRBJ2-1 and V is TRBV5-1, with 7 bases lining up with TRBD1. The J segment lost 7 bases and the V segment lost 3 bases, leaving 7 bases of the junction unmatched. The CDR3 is 14 amino acids. The germline V gene encodes CDR1 SGHRS and CDR2 YFSETQ. CDR3 sequence: CASSSHDRANEQFF. The CDR3, as DNA: TGCGCCAGCAGCTCACACGACAGGGCTAATGAGCAGTTCTTC.

V usage is TRBV29-1 and J usage is TRBJ2-1; D is uncertain. CDR1 SQVTM and CDR2 ANQGSEA come from the germline V gene. This CDR3 contains 13 residues. V lost 6 bases to trimming and J lost 8 bases, with 17 bases between them. The CDR3 is CSVPELGLDEQFF. The CDR3 DNA reads as TGCAGCGTCCCCGAGCTAGGCCTGGATGAGCAGTTCTTC.

The CDR3 region has the DNA TGTGCCAGCAGTGAAGCGAAACTAACCGAGCAGTACTTC. Its protein product is CASSEAKLTEQYF. V and J are TRBV6-1 and TRBJ2-7, with unresolved D. The CDR3 contains 13 residues. CDR1 MNHNS and CDR2 SASEGT come from the germline V gene. Trimming stripped 0 bases from V and 6 bases from J, with 9 bases between.

The rearrangement links TRBV2 to TRBJ2-5, with a tentative D call TRBD2 (5 bases). The CDR3 covers 13 residues. The V end was cut by 4 bases, the J end by 4 bases, with 10 bases between. Germline CDR1 and CDR2: SNHLY and FYNNEI. For the CDR3, the DNA is TGTGCCAGCAGTGTCACGGAGGTAGAGACCCAGTACTTC. This gives the protein CASSVTEVETQYF.

This chain joins TRBV29-1 and TRBJ2-7; 7 positions match TRBD2. The germline CDR1 and CDR2 sequences are SQVTM and ANQGSEA. With V trimmed by 4 bases and J by 3 bases, 6 bases remained unmatched. This CDR3 has 13 residues. CDR3 sequence reads: CSVGGRVVYEQYF. The CDR3, as DNA: TGCAGCGTTGGCGGGAGAGTGGTCTACGAGCAGTACTTC.

This clone has a handful of counts. The chain recombines TRBV6-4 with TRBJ2-3; 7 bases map to TRBD2. In germline, CDR1 is MRHNA, CDR2 SNTAGT. The CDR3 has 14 amino acids. V trimming: 2 bases; J trimming: 8 bases; junction bases outside the gene matches: 7. The CDR3: CASSDRAGDGTQYF. Here the CDR3 DNA reads TGTGCCAGCAGTGACCGTGCGGGGGACGGTACGCAGTATTTT.

The chain links TRBV19 to TRBJ1-5, with D possibly being TRBD1 (6 bases). Per the germline V gene, CDR1 is LNHDA and CDR2 is SQIVND (reference sequence). Trimming pared 7 bases from V and 4 bases from J, leaving 17 bases between. The CDR3 is 15 residues long. The CDR3 here is CASNSDRSGNQPQHF. CDR3 nucleotide sequence: TGTGCCAGTAACTCCGACAGGTCGGGGAATCAGCCCCAGCATTTT.

This chain links TRBV7-9 with TRBJ1-4; tentatively, D is TRBD1 (6 bases). The germline CDR1 and CDR2 sequences are SEHNR and FQNEAQ (reference sequence). The V and J ends lost 1 base and 7 bases respectively, with 16 bases between them. The CDR3 is 16 amino acids. CDR3 sequence: CASSLVFQGYIEKLFF. The CDR3 DNA sequence: TGTGCCAGCAGCTTAGTCTTTCAGGGGTATATTGAAAAACTGTTTTTT.

V and J are TRBV27 and TRBJ2-1; 7 bases fit TRBD1. The CDR3 consists of 15 residues. After removal of 2 bases from V and 7 bases from J, the junction contained 8 bases not matched to a gene. Germline V gives CDR1 MNHEY, CDR2 SMNVEV (reference sequence). CDR3 sequence: CASSLEVTGKNEQFF. The CDR3 DNA is TGTGCCAGCAGTTTAGAGGTGACAGGGAAGAATGAGCAGTTCTTC.

This clone has just a few counts. V is TRBV28 and J is TRBJ1-2; 10 nucleotides agree with TRBD1. The ends lost 2 bases at V and 4 bases at J; junction bases unmatched: 10. This CDR3 is built from 17 residues. Germline V gives CDR1 MDHEN, CDR2 SYDVKM. The CDR3 region has the DNA TGTGCCAGCAGTTTAGGGGGGCCCGGGACAGGGGTCTATGGCTACACCTTC. This codes for CASSLGGPGTGVYGYTF.

The chain couples TRBV2 to TRBJ2-5; weak D call: TRBD1 (7 bases). The J call may not be correct, given that the DNA end is closer to TRBJ2-7. CDR1 and CDR2 (germline): SNHLY, FYNNEI. This CDR3 has 14 residues. CDR3 loop: CASSGRAGGREQYF. CDR3 bases: TGTGCCAGCAGTGGGAGGGCAGGGGGACGCGAGCAGTACTTC.